What follows describes a single T cell receptor (beta chain). Its cognate antigen is unknown. This specimen comes from a study of cytomegalovirus exposure and HLA in healthy donors. The CDR3 consists of 13 residues. Per germline, CDR1 SEHNR and CDR2 FQNEAQ (reference sequence). Trimming cost V 6 bases and J 0 bases, with 8 bases left between them. PCR employed 60 Vbeta and 13 Jbeta primers. In the authors' workflow: Per a later analysis, the number of unique TCR beta chains was approximately 73 million, of which 8.5 million to 11 million were shared. Sequencing was performed with immunoSEQ multiplex PCR; in TCRdb, only in-frame clones are kept and a portion is missing. V, J and clone size reflect that table, while D and trimming were determined from the DNA. This sample has 40,000 to 60,000 clones; 65% to 80% occur once, and the top ten carry 7% to 10%. Broader study findings: Some public TCRs appeared in many individuals, while most sequences were rare. Later analysis identified several of the most significant clusters that appeared linked to common viral pathogens. Roughly uniform sequencing depth across donors was assumed, possibly incorrectly.

This chain links TRBV7-9 with TRBJ1-1, with unresolved D. The sequencing input was PBMCs. The clonotype originates from a woman aged 50 to 65 in good health and CMV-seronegative. The CDR3 DNA is TGTGCCAGCAGTAGGGAGGTGAACACTGAAGCTTTCTTT. The encoded protein is CASSREVNTEAFF.